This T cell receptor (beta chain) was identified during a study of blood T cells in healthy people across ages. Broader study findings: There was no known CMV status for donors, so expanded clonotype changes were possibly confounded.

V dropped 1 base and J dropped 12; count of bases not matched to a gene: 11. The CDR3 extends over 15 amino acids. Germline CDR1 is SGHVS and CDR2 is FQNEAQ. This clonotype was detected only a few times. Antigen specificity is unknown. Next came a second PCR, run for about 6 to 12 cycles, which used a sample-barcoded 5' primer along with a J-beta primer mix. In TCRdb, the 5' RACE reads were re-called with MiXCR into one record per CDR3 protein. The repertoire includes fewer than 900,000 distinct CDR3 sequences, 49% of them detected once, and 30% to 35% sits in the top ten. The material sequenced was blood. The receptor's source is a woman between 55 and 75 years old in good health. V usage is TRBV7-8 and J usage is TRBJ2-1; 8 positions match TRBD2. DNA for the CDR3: TGTGCCAGCAGCTTAGTGGGAGGTAGCGGGAAGCGGCAGTTCTTC. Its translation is CASSLVGGSGKRQFF.